This TCR beta chain was profiled in a study of blood T cell repertoires in COVID-19. As for the study in general: Whether acute or convalescent, the COVID-19 samples came from the United States, Italy and Spain. PBMCs, B-cell-depleted T cells, or T cells were the source of the cDNA or gDNA that made up the material.

This CDR3 has 16 amino acids. J gave up 5 bases and V 6 bases, and 10 bases lay outside the gene matches. CDR1 is MNHNY, CDR2 SVGAGI, per germline (reference sequence). Authors' methods: How many nucleated cells were present was estimated from reference gene primer amplification. Generated by immunoSEQ multiplex PCR, the TCRdb table keeps only in-frame clones and is missing some. V and J calls and clone size follow that table, whereas D and trimming were derived from the DNA. The sample yields roughly 100,000 clones, approximately 80% seen once. The chain employs TRBV6-6 and TRBJ1-1; 12 bases are a match to TRBD1. The sequence was collected from a human donor in a cohort sampled during active COVID-19. Source material: peripheral blood. The CDR3 DNA reads TGTGCCAGCAGACCTGGGGACAGGGGGCGACGTACTGAAGCTTTCTTT. This codes for CASRPGDRGRRTEAFF.